This T cell receptor (beta chain) originates from a study of T cells in Graves' hyperthyroidism and ophthalmopathy. Regarding the study as a whole: Within blood appeared most thyroid clonotypes that had expanded above 0.001. The model forecast ophthalmopathy, anticipating it by a median approximately 6 months before onset.

It was around 10 ml of fresh peripheral blood that supplied the PBMCs. Many counts were recorded for this clonotype. What it binds is not known. RNA transcripts served as the template for amplifying TCR beta CDR3 regions. HTBI primers were the set used in a first-round RT-PCR of the TCR CDR3. From the multiplex PCR reads, TCRdb called clonotypes with MiXCR, one entry per CDR3 protein. The table records a few hundred thousand distinct CDR3 sequences, 12% to 15% of them present only once. This CDR3 contains 17 residues. The V and J ends lost 0 bases and 6 bases respectively, with 18 bases between them. Germline CDR1 and CDR2: MNHNS and SASEGT.

V gene TRBV6-1 combines with J gene TRBJ1-5; D might be TRBD1 (5 bases). The source of this sequence is a woman aged 35 to 49 with Graves' hyperthyroidism. What was sequenced was blood. The CDR3 sequence is CASSEAGVRVAPQPQHF. The CDR3 bases are TGTGCCAGCAGTGAAGCGGGTGTCAGGGTGGCCCCTCAGCCCCAGCATTTT.